The source of this T cell receptor beta chain is a study of T cell repertoires in cytomegalovirus infection. The germline V gene encodes CDR1 SQVTM and CDR2 ANQGSEA. The CDR3 sequence is 11 residues long. V was shortened by 3 bases and J by 8 bases, with 8 bases between the two germline ends. One entry per CDR3 protein, called by TCRdb with MiXCR from the reads. The sample holds about 130,000 distinct CDR3 sequences; almost 9% are singletons and the top ten take around 10%. The chain uses TRBV29-1 and TRBJ2-1; D is perhaps TRBD1 (6 bases). Material: PBMCs. This clonotype originated in a human donor in good health (CMV status not recorded). Some clones in this sample may be carry-over from other donors' samples. The CDR3, as DNA: TGCAGCGTTGACAGGGGCCATGAGCAGTTCTTC. It translates to CSVDRGHEQFF.